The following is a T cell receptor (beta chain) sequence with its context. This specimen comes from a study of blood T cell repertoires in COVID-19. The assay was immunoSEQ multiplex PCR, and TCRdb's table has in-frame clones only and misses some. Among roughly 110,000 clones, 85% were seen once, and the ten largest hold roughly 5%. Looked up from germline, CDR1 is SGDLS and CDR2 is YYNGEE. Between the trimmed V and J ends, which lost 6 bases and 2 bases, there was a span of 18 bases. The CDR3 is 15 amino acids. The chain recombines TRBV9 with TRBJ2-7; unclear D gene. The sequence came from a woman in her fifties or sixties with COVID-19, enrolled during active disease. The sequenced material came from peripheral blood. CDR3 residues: CASTVGAGYTYEQYF. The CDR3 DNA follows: TGTGCCAGCACCGTCGGCGCAGGTTATACCTACGAGCAGTACTTC.